Described below is a single TCR beta chain sequence and its context. What antigen it recognizes has not been identified. No qualities accompany the bases; no much larger clone lies one base away. This entry comes from a study of T cell repertoires in cytomegalovirus infection (dated by TCRdb to about 2019). Regarding the research as a whole: Peptide stimulations targeted recently identified HLA-C-restricted CMV epitopes, whose presentation resists viral immunomodulation, together with well-studied HLA-B-restricted epitopes. Donor HLA type was relevant to the analysis, because carriage of CMV infection together with the matching HLA type was indicated by public TCR beta signatures. Findings and caveats that apply to the study as a whole: Cumulative frequency of public TCR beta family members discriminated carriers of CMV infection plus the relevant HLA type in this cohort and an independent approximately 340-donor cohort. The ex vivo response was dominated by HLA-C-restricted CMV-specific TCR beta clonotypes, which also provided the single most frequent clonotype in two of eight donors.

Reading the label with the study, this specimen's treatment or condition is: in vitro stimulation with specific CMV peptide epitopes to enrich CMV-specific T cells. Including cysteine and phenylalanine, the CDR3 has 14 amino acids. Only the CDR3 DNA is retained, 42 bases long and in frame from the first base. Relative to germline, V is 0 bases shorter and J is 9 bases shorter, with 12 bases between their ends. For CDR1 and CDR2, the germline V gene lists LGHNA and YSLEER. TCRdb names Illumina HiSeq 1500 as the instrument used. TCRdb reanalyzed the raw reads on its own, using fastp at Q25 for trimming and MiXCR for clone calling, and kept in-frame beta chains. One record per CDR3 amino acid sequence lists the most common genes and DNA. Counted in this sample were around 430,000 distinct CDR3 sequences; about 44% of them appeared once. About 41% of the sample is held by the ten biggest clonotypes.

The receptor chain draws on TRBV4-3 and TRBJ2-1; TRBD1 might be the D gene, on 6 matching bases. The sequencing used cultured PBMCs, collected from culture after CMV antigen stimulation. The clonotype comes from a human donor in good health (CMV status not recorded). Some clones in this sample may be carry-over from other donors' samples. The encoded CDR3 is CASSQERGLSEQFF. At the DNA level, the sequence is TGCGCCAGCAGCCAAGAAAGGGGGTTGAGTGAGCAGTTCTTC.